This paragraph covers one T cell receptor (beta chain) sequence. These data are taken from a study of blood T cell repertoires in COVID-19. Study overall: Samples representing acute and convalescent COVID-19 were sourced from the United States, Italy and Spain. PBMCs, B-cell-depleted T cells, or T cells were the source of the cDNA or gDNA that made up the material.

This CDR3 comprises 14 residues. V gave up 1 base and J gave up 3 bases, with 10 bases separating them. The germline V gene has CDR1 LGHDT and CDR2 YNNKEL (reference sequence). Per the original data handling: Reference gene primer amplification gave nucleated cell count estimates. Clones were read by immunoSEQ multiplex PCR, and TCRdb kept only the in-frame ones, dropping some. The V and J calls and the clone size are those of that table, but D and trimming were determined from the DNA. The sample lists roughly 120,000 clones; about 88% were seen once. The sample consisted of peripheral blood. The sequence derives from a man aged 35 to 55 with acute or convalescent COVID-19. This chain uses TRBV3-1 (or the pseudogene TRBV3-2) with TRBJ2-7, with D maybe TRBD1 (6 bases). This chain's CDR3 is CASSQAPRGYEQYF. Written as DNA, the CDR3 is TGTGCCAGCAGCCAAGCCCCCAGGGGCTACGAGCAGTACTTC.